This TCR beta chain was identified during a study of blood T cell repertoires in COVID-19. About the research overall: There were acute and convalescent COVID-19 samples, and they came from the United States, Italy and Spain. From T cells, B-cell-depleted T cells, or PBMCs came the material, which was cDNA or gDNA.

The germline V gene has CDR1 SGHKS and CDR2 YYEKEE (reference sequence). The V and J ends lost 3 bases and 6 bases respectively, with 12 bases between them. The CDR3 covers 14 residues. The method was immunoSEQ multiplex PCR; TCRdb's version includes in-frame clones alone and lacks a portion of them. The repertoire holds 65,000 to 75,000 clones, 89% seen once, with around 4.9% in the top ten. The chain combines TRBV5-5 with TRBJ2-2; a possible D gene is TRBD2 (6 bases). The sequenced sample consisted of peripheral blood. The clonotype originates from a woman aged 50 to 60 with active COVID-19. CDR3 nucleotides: TGTGCCAGCAGCTCCCTGGAGGGGCCCGGGGAGCTGTTTTTT. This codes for CASSSLEGPGELFF.